One sample yielded the 19 T cell receptor beta chains listed below, sequenced in a study of regulatory T cells in long-lasting Graves disease. The sample's time point: persistent/refractory GD, antithyroid drugs over 5 years with positive TRAb. Isolated PBMC RNA provided the starting material for the TCR library. Building of the TCR beta libraries involved iRepertoire HTBI primers and Arm-PCR of CDR3 regions. TCRdb used MiXCR to reprocess the multiplex PCR reads, holding one entry per CDR3 protein. The sample holds over 350,000 distinct CDR3 sequences, less than 25% seen once. This specimen was peripheral blood mononuclear cells (PBMCs), taken when the disease was refractory, from a patient treated with antithyroid drugs. These receptors were collected from a female donor with Graves disease.

This clonotype was observed many times. This chain links TRBV7-2 with TRBJ2-4; 9 bases map to TRBD1. Germline assignment: CDR1 SGHTA and CDR2 FQGNSA. V dropped 5 bases and J dropped 7; count of bases not matched to a gene: 3. The CDR3 runs to 13 residues. The CDR3 DNA reads TGTGCCAGCAGCGATGACAGGGGGAACATTCAGTACTTC. Encoded protein: CASSDDRGNIQYF.

The CDR3 DNA sequence: TGTGCCAGCAGTCCCTACAGACAGGGGGACAATGAGCAGTTCTTC. Its translation: CASSPYRQGDNEQFF. This chain uses TRBV6-2 or TRBV6-3 with TRBJ2-1, with 9 bases identical to TRBD1. Trimming took 5 bases from V and 5 from J; bases not matched to a gene: 7. Germline assignment: CDR1 MNHEY and CDR2 SVGEGT. The CDR3 totals 15 residues.

Many counts were recorded for this clonotype. The V call is TRBV7-9, the J call TRBJ2-7; 11 bases fit TRBD2. V lost 2 bases and J lost 6; bases outside the gene matches: 3. Germline CDR1 SEHNR, CDR2 FQNEAQ (reference sequence). This CDR3 region has 14 residues. CDR3 nucleotides: TGTGCCAGCAGCTTACTAGCGGGAGGTCCCGAGCAGTACTTC. This codes for CASSLLAGGPEQYF.

This clonotype was counted a few times. The chain is built from TRBV7-9 and TRBJ2-5; a weak D match, TRBD2 (6 bases). The CDR3 length is 15 residues. In germline, CDR1 is SEHNR, CDR2 FQNEAQ (reference sequence). V lost 6 bases, J lost 4 bases, and 18 bases lay in between. The CDR3 coding sequence is TGTGCCAGCAGTCCTCTAGCGTTGAGGGGAGAGACCCAGTACTTC. Protein product: CASSPLALRGETQYF.

The table lists this clonotype with a few counts. This sequence joins TRBV9 and TRBJ2-7, with TRBD1 matching 7 bases. V lost 4 bases and J lost 2; bases outside the gene matches: 9. CDR3 length: 15 amino acids. Germline lookup yields CDR1 SGDLS and CDR2 YYNGEE. CDR3 sequence: CASSPLGTDTYEQYF. In DNA form, the CDR3 reads TGTGCCAGCAGCCCACTCGGGACAGATACCTACGAGCAGTACTTC.

This clonotype was picked up a small number of times. This rearrangement joins TRBV11-2 to TRBJ2-2; the D is unclear. The germline CDR1 and CDR2 sequences are SGHAT and FQNNGV. Trimming removed 2 bases from V and 4 bases from J, with 11 bases in between. The CDR3 has 15 residues. The CDR3 DNA follows: TGTGCCAGCAGCTTACCAGGCAGGCGCACCGGGGAGCTGTTTTTT. Its protein is CASSLPGRRTGELFF.

The chain employs TRBV28 and TRBJ2-2, with D possibly TRBD2 on 5 matching bases. Trimming stripped 5 bases from V and 4 bases from J, with 14 bases between. Germline assignment: CDR1 MDHEN and CDR2 SYDVKM. The CDR3 spans 15 residues. CDR3 nucleotide sequence: TGTGCCAGCAGTCGGAGCGGTTGGGGCACCGGGGAGCTGTTTTTT. Translating it yields CASSRSGWGTGELFF.

The CDR3 sequence: CASSPSRLAGVGGETQYF. In nucleotides, the CDR3 is TGTGCCAGTAGCCCCTCCCGACTAGCGGGAGTGGGGGGAGAGACCCAGTACTTC. The V call is TRBV19, the J call TRBJ2-5; 12 bases map to TRBD2. J gave up 4 bases and V 6 bases, and 15 bases lay outside the gene matches. From germline, CDR1 is LNHDA and CDR2 SQIVND (reference sequence). This CDR3 is 18 amino acids long. Together with reference TRBV19 and TRBJ2-5, the CDR3 gives the full variable domain: DGGITQSPKYLFRKEGQNVTLSCEQNLNHDAMYWYRQDPGQGLRLIYYSQIVNDFQKGDIAEGYSVSREKKESFPLTVTSAQKNPTAFYLCASSPSRLAGVGGETQYFGPGTRLLVL.

This clonotype was observed many times. The V gene is TRBV29-1, the J gene TRBJ2-7, with TRBD2 matching over 9 bases. The CDR3 spans 12 residues. Trimming at V came to 6 bases and at J to 4 bases, leaving 4 bases not matched to a gene. Per the germline V gene, CDR1 is SQVTM and CDR2 is ANQGSEA. The CDR3 DNA is TGCAGCGTACTGACTAGCGGTTACGAGCAGTACTTC. This gives the protein CSVLTSGYEQYF.

This clonotype was observed a few times. The chain joins TRBV7-2 to TRBJ2-2; D may correspond to TRBD1 or TRBD2 (5 bases each). The CDR3 extends over 15 amino acids. The germline gives CDR1 SGHTA, CDR2 FQGNSA. Deletions cut 6 bases from V and 6 bases from J, with 17 bases between. The CDR3 sequence is CASSLGLWGSGELFF. CDR3 DNA: TGTGCCAGCAGTCTAGGGCTTTGGGGGTCCGGGGAGCTGTTTTTT.

This clonotype was detected ten times or more. The rearrangement links TRBV29-1 to TRBJ2-1; the D is unclear. V dropped 0 bases and J dropped 0 bases, with 6 bases sitting between them. CDR1 is SQVTM, CDR2 ANQGSEA, per germline. The CDR3 covers 14 residues. The CDR3 region is CSVEDRSSYNEQFF. The CDR3 nucleotides read TGCAGCGTTGAAGATCGCAGCTCCTACAATGAGCAGTTCTTC.

The chain carries TRBV6-2 or TRBV6-3 and TRBJ2-7; tentative D call: TRBD1 (6 bases). V was shortened by 3 bases and J by 7 bases, with 16 bases between the two germline ends. Per the germline V gene, CDR1 is MNHEY and CDR2 is SVGEGT. This CDR3 region has 14 residues. CDR3 coding DNA: TGTGCCAGCAGTTATTGGACAGTACCTTGGGAGCAGTACTTC. Translated: CASSYWTVPWEQYF.

The genes are TRBV20-1 and TRBJ2-7, with D tentatively TRBD1 (5 bases). The germline CDR1 and CDR2 sequences are DFQATT and SNEGSKA (reference sequence). This CDR3 region has 14 residues. V was cut by 2 bases and J by 6 bases, with 17 bases left in between. The CDR3, as DNA: TGCAGTGCTAGATATGCGACAGCGACTGGCGAGCAGTACTTC. This gives the protein CSARYATATGEQYF.

This clonotype was counted only a few times. The rearrangement links TRBV12-3 or TRBV12-4 to TRBJ1-2; D is perhaps TRBD1 (5 bases). This CDR3 has 13 amino acids. V lost 8 bases to trimming and J lost 8 bases, with 18 bases between them. CDR3 coding DNA: TGTGCCAGCCAGGGAGGGGTCTTTCGGGGCTACACCTTC. It yields the protein CASQGGVFRGYTF.

This chain links TRBV9 with TRBJ2-4, with unresolved D. CDR3 length: 16 residues. The germline V gene encodes CDR1 SGDLS and CDR2 YYNGEE. Trimming stripped 3 bases from V and 1 base from J, with 14 bases between. CDR3: CASSADGGMAKNIQYF. CDR3 sequence (DNA): TGTGCCAGCAGCGCCGACGGTGGGATGGCCAAAAACATTCAGTACTTC.

In this sample, this clonotype turned up a few times. As DNA, the CDR3 is TGTGCCAGCAGCGACATCGGACAAGGGCACTATGGCTACACCTTC. Protein: CASSDIGQGHYGYTF. The V and J genes are TRBV9 and TRBJ1-2; perhaps TRBD1 as D (5 bases). The CDR3 runs to 15 residues. Trimming removed 3 bases at V and 3 bases at J, with 15 bases between. CDR1 SGDLS and CDR2 YYNGEE come from the germline V gene. The whole variable domain, filled in from reference TRBV9 and TRBJ1-2, reads DSGVTQTPKHLITATGQRVTLRCSPRSGDLSVYWYQQSLDQGLQFLIQYYNGEERAKGNILERFSAQQFPDLHSELNLSSLELGDSALYFCASSDIGQGHYGYTFGSGTRLTVV.

This clonotype has at least ten counts. V usage is TRBV5-1 and J usage is TRBJ2-2; D gene uncertain. Germline V gene lookup returns CDR1 SGHRS and CDR2 YFSETQ. The CDR3 length is 14 residues. Trimming cost V 0 bases and J 1 base, with 4 bases left between them. CDR3 nucleotide sequence: TGCGCCAGCAGCTTGGACAGGAACACCGGGGAGCTGTTTTTT. Translated: CASSLDRNTGELFF.

This clonotype was counted between two and nine times. V and J are TRBV5-1 and TRBJ1-1; no clear D gene. V lost 4 bases and J lost 6, with 16 bases in between. Germline V gene sequence: CDR1 SGHRS, CDR2 YFSETQ. The CDR3 totals 14 residues. CDR3 bases: TGCGCCAGCAGCAGCGACAACCCAGCCGCTGAAGCTTTCTTT. Protein: CASSSDNPAAEAFF.

The table lists this clonotype with many counts. The rearrangement uses TRBV2 and TRBJ2-5; D tentatively reads TRBD1 or TRBD2 (5 bases each). V gave up 6 bases and J gave up 5 bases, with 22 bases separating them. CDR3 length equals 16 residues. In germline, CDR1 is SNHLY, CDR2 FYNNEI. The CDR3 region has the DNA TGTGCCAGCAGCGCAGGACACCCCGGGGTTTCGGAGACCCAGTACTTC. It codes for CASSAGHPGVSETQYF.